The TCR beta chain under discussion was sequenced for a study of shared clonotypes between healthy human individuals. Findings of the study overall: Shared across a few donors were around 5% of the naive CD4 clonotypes. Few donors restricted represented genetic and exposure-history diversity. Clonotype sharing levels among donors were expected to vary with sequencing depth.

The repertoire was sequenced with immunoSEQ multiplex PCR; TCRdb's copy has only in-frame clones and lacks some. The table has 100,000 to 120,000 clones, about two thirds seen once; the top ten hold roughly 25%. Details on this clone: What it recognizes is unknown.

The receptor's source is a woman in her thirties in good health. Sequenced input: memory CD8+ T cells sorted from blood. The subset here: CD45RO+ cells pooled with CCR7-negative TemRA cells.

The CDR3 region is CASSEASGPAYGDEQYF. The DNA of the CDR3 is TGTGCCAGCAGTGAAGCTAGCGGCCCGGCATATGGCGACGAGCAGTACTTC. The chain combines TRBV6-1 with TRBJ2-7; D possibly corresponds to TRBD2 (6 bases). The V end lost 0 bases, the J end lost 5 bases, and 20 bases lay between the germline ends. Germline V gives CDR1 MNHNS, CDR2 SASEGT. The CDR3 loop spans 17 amino acids.